The 26 T cell receptor beta chains below come from one sample, sequenced in a study of response to subunit inactivated influenza vaccine (dated by TCRdb to 2017 to 2018). The method was RT-PCR. The instrument given in TCRdb is Illumina HiSeq 2500. TCRdb ran its own pipeline on the public reads, namely fastp trimming at Q25 and MiXCR clone calling, and kept in-frame beta chains. Rows merge per CDR3 protein into single entries with the most common DNA and genes. A total of some 540,000 distinct CDR3 sequences appear in this sample, approximately 24% of them only once. The ten biggest clones cover 2.5% to 3% of the sample. This sample was also put to use in a study of T cells expressing NK-cell markers. The second paper states: The TCR beta cDNA libraries were made using 5'RACE template switching, a step that added both a universal primer site and unique molecular identifiers.

The source material was CD4+ T cells sorted from PBMCs, sampled about 13 days after vaccination. The receptors derive from a man aged 45-60 years who received an inactivated influenza vaccine. Donor details come from another sample of the same person, matched by shared clones.

The rearrangement links TRBV3-1 to TRBJ2-2; 7 bases match TRBD1. The CDR3 consists of 14 residues. Germline V gene data show CDR1 as LGHDT and CDR2 as YNNKEL (reference sequence). The trim removed 3 bases at V and 6 bases at J, leaving 4 bases unmatched. The CDR3 region is CASSQGDRAGELFF. DNA for the CDR3: TGTGCCAGCAGCCAGGGAGACAGGGCCGGGGAGCTGTTTTTT.

The chain employs TRBV2 and TRBJ1-3; D not certain. Germline CDR1 is SNHLY and CDR2 is FYNNEI. The length of the CDR3 is 12 residues. Trimming took 7 bases from V and 2 from J, leaving 6 bases between them. This CDR3 is CASNLAGNTIYF. The DNA for the CDR3 is TGTGCCAGCAACTTAGCTGGAAACACCATATATTTT.

This clonotype occurred many times. The rearrangement joins TRBV7-7 to TRBJ2-2; either TRBD1 or TRBD2 may fit D (5 bases each). Trimming shortened V by 6 bases and J by 1 base, and 15 bases separated the two germline ends. This CDR3 has 16 residues. Germline V gene sequence: CDR1 SSHAT, CDR2 FNYEAQ (reference sequence). This chain's CDR3 is CASSLGRSLNTGELFF. The DNA for the CDR3 is TGTGCCAGCAGTTTGGGACGGAGCTTGAACACCGGGGAGCTGTTTTTT.

V and J are TRBV5-1 and TRBJ1-2; D not resolved. The germline CDR1 and CDR2 sequences are SGHRS and YFSETQ. The CDR3 spans 13 residues. V shed 4 bases and J shed 8 bases, with 15 bases lying between them. CDR3 sequence reads: CASSMDQMGGYTF. The CDR3 coding sequence is TGCGCCAGCAGCATGGATCAGATGGGGGGCTACACCTTC.

This clonotype was observed a handful of times. CDR3 nucleotide sequence: TGCAGCGTTGAGGGGGTAGCGGGGGTAACCGGGGAGCTGTTTTTT. This sequence encodes CSVEGVAGVTGELFF. V and J are TRBV29-1 and TRBJ2-2, with 9 bases that match TRBD2. The CDR3 sequence is 15 residues long. J gave up 5 bases and V 3 bases, and 7 bases lay outside the gene matches. CDR1 and CDR2 (germline): SQVTM, ANQGSEA.

This chain uses TRBV28 with TRBJ2-7; no reliable D call. CDR3 length: 13 residues. Germline V lookup: CDR1 MDHEN, CDR2 SYDVKM. V was cut by 4 bases and J by 3 bases, with 10 bases left in between. CDR3 region: CASSSQADYEQYF. In DNA, the CDR3 is TGTGCCAGCAGTTCCCAGGCAGACTACGAGCAGTACTTC.

This sequence joins TRBV5-1 and TRBJ2-3; D gene ambiguous. Germline assignment: CDR1 SGHRS and CDR2 YFSETQ. Trimming cost V 4 bases and J 5 bases, with 8 bases left between them. The CDR3 covers 12 residues. This chain's CDR3 is CASSTQKDTQYF. CDR3 DNA sequence: TGCGCCAGCAGCACTCAAAAAGATACGCAGTATTTT.

J is TRBJ2-3 and V is TRBV6-1, with TRBD2 as a possible D gene (6 bases). The CDR3 totals 14 residues. V was cut by 6 bases and J by 2 bases, with 12 bases left in between. Germline values: CDR1 MNHNS, CDR2 SASEGT. CDR3 DNA sequence: TGTGCCAGCAGGCGTAGCGGAAACACAGATACGCAGTATTTT. The encoded protein is CASRRSGNTDTQYF.

This clonotype was seen only a few times. J is TRBJ2-3 and V is TRBV4-2; possibly TRBD2 for D (5 bases). Germline lookup yields CDR1 LGHNA and CDR2 YNFKEQ. V gave up 0 bases and J gave up 6 bases, with 13 bases separating them. The CDR3 spans 15 residues. CDR3 DNA sequence: TGTGCCAGCAGCCAAGAACGACTACGCTCCGATACGCAGTATTTT. Amino acids: CASSQERLRSDTQYF.

This chain links TRBV15 with TRBJ1-5; D is ambiguous. This CDR3 is 13 amino acids long. The germline V and J ends were trimmed by 8 bases and 0 bases, with 8 bases remaining between them. Germline CDR1 reads LNHNV; CDR2 reads YYDKDF (reference sequence). The CDR3 loop is CATASLSNQPQHF. Here the CDR3 DNA reads TGTGCCACCGCGAGCCTTAGCAATCAGCCCCAGCATTTT.

The chain recombines TRBV5-1 with TRBJ1-6; 9 nucleotides align to TRBD1. Trimming cost V 5 bases and J 5 bases; bases outside gene matches: 5. Germline CDR1 SGHRS, CDR2 YFSETQ. There are 15 residues in the CDR3. CDR3 sequence reads: CASRRDRAHNSPLHF. CDR3 sequence (DNA): TGCGCCAGCAGACGGGACAGGGCCCATAATTCACCCCTCCACTTT.

This clonotype was seen a few times. The rearrangement joins TRBV29-1 to TRBJ2-1, with D maybe TRBD1 (5 bases). V lost 1 base to trimming and J lost 0 bases, with 13 bases between them. CDR1 is SQVTM and CDR2 is ANQGSEA in the germline V gene. CDR3 length: 16 amino acids. Written as DNA, the CDR3 is TGCAGCGTTGAAGGGGGCAGGGCCATCTCCTACAATGAGCAGTTCTTC. Protein: CSVEGGRAISYNEQFF.

V gene TRBV9 combines with J gene TRBJ1-3; D ambiguous. V shed 3 bases and J shed 7 bases, with 14 bases lying between them. The CDR3 sequence is 14 residues long. The germline CDR1 and CDR2 sequences are SGDLS and YYNGEE. The CDR3 region has the DNA TGTGCCAGCAGCGGGAGTTCAGCTATCAACACCATATATTTT. Translated, it gives CASSGSSAINTIYF.

The chain uses TRBV12-3 or TRBV12-4 and TRBJ2-7; 9 bases match TRBD2. Germline trimming cut 3 bases from V and 5 bases from J; bases unmatched to any gene: 5. This CDR3 is 14 amino acids long. CDR3 bases: TGTGCCAGCAGTTTGGGACTAGCCGCCCACGAGCAGTACTTC. Translating it yields CASSLGLAAHEQYF.

This chain joins TRBV10-3 and TRBJ2-1; 9 bases fit TRBD2. This CDR3 comprises 17 residues. V was clipped by 0 bases and J by 8 bases; unmatched bases: 11. Germline V CDR1 and CDR2: ENHRY, SYGVKD. CDR3 protein: CAISESRKVAGEDEQFF. The CDR3 DNA sequence: TGTGCCATCAGTGAGTCGAGGAAGGTAGCGGGAGAAGATGAGCAGTTCTTC.

The chain recombines TRBV20-1 with TRBJ1-2, with D possibly TRBD1 on 5 matching bases. CDR3 length: 13 amino acids. Germline CDR1 reads DFQATT; CDR2 reads SNEGSKA (reference sequence). V lost 3 bases and J lost 4, with 12 bases in between. The CDR3 DNA reads TGCAGTGCTAGTCGGGGGGAGTCCTATGGCTACACCTTC. Its translation is CSASRGESYGYTF.

This clonotype was recorded a few times. This rearrangement joins TRBV29-1 to TRBJ1-1; 7 positions agree with TRBD1. This CDR3 is built from 14 residues. Trimming removed 4 bases from V and 0 bases from J; junction bases left unmatched: 5. Germline CDR1 and CDR2: SQVTM and ANQGSEA. This CDR3 reads CSVGRTGMNTEAFF. CDR3 DNA sequence: TGCAGCGTTGGTCGGACAGGTATGAACACTGAAGCTTTCTTT.

This clonotype was observed a few times. The chain links TRBV25-1 to TRBJ1-4; the match to TRBD1 covers 7 bases. CDR1 is MGHDK and CDR2 is SYGVNS in the germline V gene. The CDR3 loop spans 14 amino acids. V gave up 10 bases and J gave up 7 bases; unmatched junction bases: 12. The CDR3 spells CATQGGTALEKLFF. CDR3 DNA sequence: TGTGCCACCCAGGGGGGGACGGCTCTTGAAAAACTGTTTTTT. The full variable domain, with the rest looked up from reference TRBV25-1 and TRBJ1-4, is EADIYQTPRYLVIGTGKKITLECSQTMGHDKMYWYQQDPGMELHLIHYSYGVNSTEKGDLSSESTVSRIRTEHFPLTLESARPSHTSQYLCATQGGTALEKLFFGSGTQLSVL.

This clonotype was found a few times. CDR3 sequence reads: CSARKRTDSYNSPLHF. DNA for the CDR3: TGCAGTGCTAGAAAAAGGACAGATAGTTATAATTCACCCCTCCACTTT. The chain is built from TRBV20-1 and TRBJ1-6, with a possible D match to TRBD1 (6 bases). Germline values: CDR1 DFQATT, CDR2 SNEGSKA (reference sequence). The V and J ends lost 2 bases and 4 bases respectively, with 15 bases between them. CDR3 length equals 16 residues.

In its sample, this clonotype was seen many times. J is TRBJ2-1 and V is TRBV7-2; D might be TRBD2 (6 bases). The germline V gene has CDR1 SGHTA and CDR2 FQGNSA. The CDR3 extends over 14 amino acids. Trimming took off 1 base at V and 6 bases at J, with 10 bases between the two ends. The CDR3 spells CASSLGDFINEQFF. Written as DNA, the CDR3 is TGTGCCAGCAGCTTAGGGGACTTTATCAATGAGCAGTTCTTC.

V is TRBV20-1 and J is TRBJ2-5; TRBD1 agrees at 11 bases. Germline trimming cut 3 bases from V and 4 bases from J; bases unmatched to any gene: 4. The V gene's germline CDR1 is DFQATT and CDR2 SNEGSKA (reference sequence). This CDR3 comprises 14 residues. This CDR3 reads CSARGDRGAETQYF. Here the CDR3 DNA reads TGCAGTGCTAGGGGGGACAGGGGGGCAGAGACCCAGTACTTC.

The chain couples TRBV10-3 to TRBJ2-3; D gene unclear. The CDR3 extends over 15 amino acids. Trimming took 4 bases from V and 1 from J, leaving 12 bases between them. CDR1 and CDR2 from the germline V gene are ENHRY and SYGVKD. The CDR3 sequence: CAISGPGSGTDTQYF. CDR3 bases: TGTGCCATCAGTGGACCAGGATCGGGCACAGATACGCAGTATTTT.

The chain uses TRBV5-1 and TRBJ1-4; the D gene is possibly TRBD1 (6 bases). V was cut by 5 bases and J by 2 bases, with 13 bases left in between. In germline, CDR1 is SGHRS, CDR2 YFSETQ. This CDR3 spans 15 amino acids. The CDR3 nucleotides are TGCGCCAGCAGAAGAGGACAGACTACTAATGAAAAACTGTTTTTT. Protein product: CASRRGQTTNEKLFF.

The V and J genes are TRBV10-3 and TRBJ2-1; the match to TRBD2 covers 9 bases. The CDR3 loop spans 18 amino acids. Germline lookup yields CDR1 ENHRY and CDR2 SYGVKD. The J segment lost 1 base and the V segment lost 10 bases, leaving 17 bases of the junction unmatched. The CDR3 is CASRSRLLAGVSYNEQFF. The CDR3 bases are TGTGCCAGCAGGAGTAGACTTTTAGCGGGGGTTTCCTACAATGAGCAGTTCTTC.

The gene calls are TRBV6-2 or TRBV6-3 and TRBJ2-2; 8 bases are a match to TRBD1. The V gene end was trimmed by 5 bases and the J gene end by 1 base; junction bases not matched to a gene: 9. The germline gives CDR1 MNHEY, CDR2 SVGEGT. The CDR3 totals 17 residues. Written as DNA, the CDR3 is TGTGCCAGCAGTCACTTCCCCGGGACAGGGAACACCGGGGAGCTGTTTTTT. This gives the protein CASSHFPGTGNTGELFF.

At least ten counts were recorded for this clonotype. This chain links TRBV7-2 with TRBJ1-1; D might be TRBD1 (5 bases). CDR3 length: 17 amino acids. Trimming removed 5 bases at V and 4 bases at J, with 23 bases between. Per germline, CDR1 SGHTA and CDR2 FQGNSA. In nucleotides, the CDR3 is TGTGCCAGCAGCCCAGGAAGCGGTGGGGCAGTTAGCACTGAAGCTTTCTTT. This gives the protein CASSPGSGGAVSTEAFF.